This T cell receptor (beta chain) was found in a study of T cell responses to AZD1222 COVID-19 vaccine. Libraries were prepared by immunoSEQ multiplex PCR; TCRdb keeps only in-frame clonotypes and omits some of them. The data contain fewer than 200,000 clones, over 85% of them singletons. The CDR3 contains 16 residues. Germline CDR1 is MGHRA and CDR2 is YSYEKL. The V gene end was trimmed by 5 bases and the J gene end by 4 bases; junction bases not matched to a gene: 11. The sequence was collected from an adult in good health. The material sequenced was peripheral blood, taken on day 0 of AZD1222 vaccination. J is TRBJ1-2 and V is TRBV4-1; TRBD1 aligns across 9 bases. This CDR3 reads CASSTGTGSLPYGYTF. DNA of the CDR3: TGCGCCAGCAGCACCGGGACAGGGAGCCTACCCTATGGCTACACCTTC.